This entry is about one T cell receptor beta chain. Its antigen is unknown. This CDR3 comprises 13 residues. Germline V gives CDR1 SGHRS, CDR2 YFSETQ. Trimming took 7 bases from V and 0 from J; bases not matched to a gene: 3. TCRdb's table, derived via immunoSEQ multiplex PCR, lists solely in-frame clones and lacks some. The sample has fewer than 55,000 clones, roughly 96% seen once; the top ten hold about 1.3%. The entry originates in a study of T cells in tuberculosis. Across the study: IGRA-negative adolescents, IGRA-positive adolescents with latent tuberculosis and adults with active tuberculosis formed this South African cohort. Samples predate treatment or fall within its first 7 days. Study-level findings and limits: Active tuberculosis TCR-alpha repertoires lay closer to GMM-specific TCRs than IGRA-negative controls, suggesting clonal expansion.

Time point in this sample: new active TB diagnosis, blood taken before or within 7 days of starting treatment. Included patients were adults of at least 18, HIV-seronegative, South African. The chain couples TRBV5-1 to TRBJ1-1; 7 positions match TRBD1. Sample: PBMCs, taken at tuberculosis diagnosis. The source is an adult with tuberculosis. CDR3 in amino acids: CASRTGVNTEAFF. The DNA for the CDR3 is TGCGCCAGCCGAACAGGGGTGAACACTGAAGCTTTCTTT. The full variable domain, in which reference TRBV5-1 and TRBJ1-1 provide the parts outside the CDR3, is KAGVTQTPRYLIKTRGQQVTLSCSPISGHRSVSWYQQTPGQGLQFLFEYFSETQRNKGNFPGRFSGRQFSNSRSEMNVSTLELGDSALYLCASRTGVNTEAFFGQGTRLTVV.